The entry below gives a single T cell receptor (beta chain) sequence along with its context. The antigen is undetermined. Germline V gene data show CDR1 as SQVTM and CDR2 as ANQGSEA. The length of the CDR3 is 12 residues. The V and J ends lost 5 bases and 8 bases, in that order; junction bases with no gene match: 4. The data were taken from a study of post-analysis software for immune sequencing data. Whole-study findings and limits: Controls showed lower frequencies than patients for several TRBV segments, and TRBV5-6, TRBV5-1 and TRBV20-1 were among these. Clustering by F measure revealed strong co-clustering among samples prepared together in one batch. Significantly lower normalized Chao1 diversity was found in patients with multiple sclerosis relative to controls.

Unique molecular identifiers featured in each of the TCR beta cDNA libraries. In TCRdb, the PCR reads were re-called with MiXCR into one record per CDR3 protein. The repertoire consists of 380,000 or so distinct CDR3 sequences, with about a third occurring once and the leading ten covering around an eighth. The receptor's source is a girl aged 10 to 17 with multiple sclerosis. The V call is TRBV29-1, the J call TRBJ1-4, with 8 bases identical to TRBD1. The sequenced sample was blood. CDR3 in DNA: TGCAGCGTTCTAGGACAGGGAGAAAAACTGTTTTTT. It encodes CSVLGQGEKLFF.